Each of the 20 T cell receptor beta chains below was sequenced from the same sample in a study of blood T cell repertoires in COVID-19. Clones were sequenced by immunoSEQ multiplex PCR, and TCRdb holds only the in-frame ones, with some missing. The data show about 260,000 clones, around 90% seen once. Material: peripheral blood. These receptors originate from a woman in her sixties or seventies with COVID-19, enrolled during active disease.

The rearrangement uses TRBV7-8 and TRBJ1-5, with a weak D call TRBD1 (5 bases). From germline, CDR1 is SGHVS and CDR2 FQNEAQ. The CDR3 is 13 amino acids. Between the trimmed V and J ends, which lost 3 bases and 9 bases, there was a span of 12 bases. The CDR3 DNA is TGTGCCAGCAGCTTGATAGGGGCGCCGCCCCAGCATTTT. As protein: CASSLIGAPPQHF.

This rearrangement joins TRBV11-2 to TRBJ1-3; D remains ambiguous. Germline V gene data show CDR1 as SGHAT and CDR2 as FQNNGV. V lost 2 bases and J 3 bases, leaving 8 bases between the germline ends. This CDR3 comprises 14 residues. In DNA form, the CDR3 reads TGTGCCAGCAGCTTACGGTTCGGTGGAAACACCATATATTTT. Protein product: CASSLRFGGNTIYF.

The genes are TRBV20-1 and TRBJ1-2, with no clear D. The CDR3 extends over 11 amino acids. The germline V gene encodes CDR1 DFQATT and CDR2 SNEGSKA (reference sequence). The CDR3 region has the DNA TGCAGCGGGCGGGAGAACTATGGCTACACCTTC. It encodes CSGRENYGYTF.

The V and J genes are TRBV10-1 and TRBJ1-1, with 8 bases identical to TRBD1. Trimming cost V 7 bases and J 4 bases; bases outside gene matches: 8. Germline CDR1 is WNHNN and CDR2 is SYGVQD (reference sequence). This CDR3 has 14 residues. The DNA of the CDR3 is TGCGCCAGCACCTCCGGACAGGGCGGCACTGAAGCTTTCTTT. Translated: CASTSGQGGTEAFF.

J is TRBJ2-3 and V is TRBV20-1; weak D call: TRBD1 (6 bases). The V and J ends lost 3 bases and 0 bases respectively, with 7 bases between them. Germline V CDR1 and CDR2: DFQATT, SNEGSKA (reference sequence). The CDR3 sequence is 13 residues long. The CDR3 region is CSASQGSTDTQYF. The DNA for the CDR3 is TGCAGTGCTAGTCAGGGGAGCACAGATACGCAGTATTTT.

The chain couples TRBV6-6 to TRBJ2-1, with 11 bases identical to TRBD1. This CDR3 has 15 amino acids. J lost 7 bases, V lost 7 bases, and 9 bases had no gene match. Per germline, CDR1 MNHNY and CDR2 SVGAGI (reference sequence). Here the CDR3 reads CASTSRDRGMNEQFF. The CDR3 nucleotides read TGTGCCAGCACTTCCCGGGACAGGGGGATGAATGAGCAGTTCTTC.

The rearrangement joins TRBV3-1 (or the pseudogene TRBV3-2) to TRBJ1-4, with D tentatively TRBD1 (5 bases). Trimming pared 1 base from V and 7 bases from J, leaving 13 bases between. Germline V gene data show CDR1 as LGHDT and CDR2 as YNNKEL (reference sequence). The CDR3 covers 15 residues. The chain's CDR3 is CASSQGAGTGEKLFF. Written as DNA, the CDR3 is TGTGCCAGCAGCCAAGGGGCGGGGACCGGTGAAAAACTGTTTTTT.

The chain employs TRBV6-5 and TRBJ2-5; 8 positions agree with TRBD1. The CDR3 covers 15 residues. Germline V CDR1 and CDR2: MNHEY, SVGAGI. V shed 0 bases, J shed 2 bases, and the junction held 2 bases outside the gene matches. The CDR3: CASSYSRTGQETQYF. The CDR3 nucleotides read TGTGCCAGCAGTTACTCTCGGACAGGGCAAGAGACCCAGTACTTC.

The CDR3 sequence is CASSIGSGEETQYF. CDR3 nucleotides: TGTGCCAGTAGTATAGGTTCAGGGGAGGAGACCCAGTACTTC. The genes are TRBV19 and TRBJ2-5; D might be TRBD1 (6 bases). V was pared by 1 base and J by 5 bases, with 11 bases between. The CDR3 runs 14 residues. Germline V CDR1 and CDR2: LNHDA, SQIVND (reference sequence). The complete variable domain, with remaining parts taken from reference TRBV19 and TRBJ2-5, reads DGGITQSPKYLFRKEGQNVTLSCEQNLNHDAMYWYRQDPGQGLRLIYYSQIVNDFQKGDIAEGYSVSREKKESFPLTVTSAQKNPTAFYLCASSIGSGEETQYFGPGTRLLVL.

The table lists this clone with a count of one. The chain combines TRBV7-9 with TRBJ2-7, with a tentative D call TRBD1 (6 bases). From germline, CDR1 is SEHNR and CDR2 FQNEAQ (reference sequence). The V and J ends lost 8 bases and 3 bases respectively, with 14 bases between them. There are 13 residues in the CDR3. CDR3 region: CASAPGHRYEQYF. The CDR3 DNA is TGTGCCAGCGCCCCGGGACATCGCTACGAGCAGTACTTC. The whole variable domain, remainder taken from reference TRBV7-9 and TRBJ2-7, is DTGVSQNPRHKITKRGQNVTFRCDPISEHNRLYWYRQTLGQGPEFLTYFQNEAQLEKSRLLSDRFSAERPKGSFSTLEIQRTEQGDSAMYLCASAPGHRYEQYFGPGTRLTVT.

This clone occurred a few times. The rearrangement links TRBV5-1 to TRBJ2-7; D not certain. CDR1 and CDR2 (germline): SGHRS, YFSETQ. The CDR3 runs 12 residues. V was clipped by 7 bases and J by 0 bases, with 8 bases between them. CDR3: CASGRDSYEQYF. DNA of the CDR3: TGCGCCAGCGGGCGCGACTCCTACGAGCAGTACTTC.

A few counts support this clone. The chain combines TRBV24-1 with TRBJ2-5; 9 bases match TRBD1. The CDR3 extends over 14 amino acids. CDR1 is KGHDR, CDR2 SFDVKD, per germline. The V and J ends lost 5 bases and 4 bases, in that order; junction bases with no gene match: 4. DNA of the CDR3: TGTGCCACCAGTGTCGGACAGGGGACAGAGACCCAGTACTTC. It specifies CATSVGQGTETQYF.

The sample holds a few counts of this clone. This sample includes further DNA sequences coding for the same CDR3. CDR3 DNA sequence: TGTGCCAGCAGCTTAGCCCAAGCGGGGGGCACAGATACGCAGTATTTT. It yields the protein CASSLAQAGGTDTQYF. This rearrangement joins TRBV11-2 to TRBJ2-3; 8 bases map to TRBD2. Germline loops: CDR1 SGHAT, CDR2 FQNNGV. V shed 1 base and J 1 base; nucleotides not matched to a gene: 4. The CDR3 consists of 16 residues.

The V call is TRBV4-1, the J call TRBJ1-4, with a weak D call TRBD1 (5 bases). V dropped 1 base and J dropped 0 bases, with 9 bases sitting between them. Per the germline V gene, CDR1 is MGHRA and CDR2 is YSYEKL. The CDR3 loop spans 16 amino acids. The CDR3, as DNA: TGCGCCAGCAGCCAAGCGTCCAGGGCAACTAATGAAAAACTGTTTTTT. This sequence encodes CASSQASRATNEKLFF.

The V and J genes are TRBV18 and TRBJ2-3; D is perhaps TRBD2 (5 bases). Germline V gene data show CDR1 as KGHSH and CDR2 as LQKENI. V lost 3 bases, J lost 2 bases, and 12 bases lay in between. The CDR3 is 15 residues long. DNA for the CDR3: TGTGCCAGCTCACCGGAGGTTGGGAACACAGATACGCAGTATTTT. This codes for CASSPEVGNTDTQYF.

This clone was counted once. V gene TRBV9 combines with J gene TRBJ2-7; 9 bases match TRBD2. V trimming: 3 bases; J trimming: 2 bases; junction bases outside the gene matches: 6. The CDR3 has 15 residues. Germline CDR1 is SGDLS and CDR2 is YYNGEE. This chain's CDR3 is CASSAGTSPTYEQYF. The CDR3 bases are TGTGCCAGCAGCGCCGGGACTAGCCCTACCTACGAGCAGTACTTC.

The chain recombines TRBV20-1 with TRBJ1-2; weak D call: TRBD1 (6 bases). Per the germline V gene, CDR1 is DFQATT and CDR2 is SNEGSKA (reference sequence). CDR3 size: 11 residues. V lost 6 bases to trimming and J lost 8 bases, with 13 bases between them. CDR3 DNA sequence: TGCAGTGCCATCACAGGGTACGGCTACACCTTC. It codes for CSAITGYGYTF.

This chain uses TRBV18 with TRBJ1-1; D might be TRBD1 (5 bases). CDR1 and CDR2 from the germline V gene are KGHSH and LQKENI. This CDR3 spans 16 amino acids. V lost 2 bases and J lost 0, with 13 bases in between. This CDR3 reads CASSPSGKLVNTEAFF. The CDR3 coding sequence is TGTGCCAGCTCACCATCAGGGAAATTGGTGAACACTGAAGCTTTCTTT.

The chain joins TRBV5-1 to TRBJ2-1, with 9 bases aligning to TRBD1. Germline CDR1 and CDR2: SGHRS and YFSETQ. The J segment lost 3 bases and the V segment lost 4 bases, leaving 8 bases of the junction unmatched. This CDR3 has 16 amino acids. The CDR3 nucleotides read TGCGCCAGCAGCCCCGCCGCGGGACAGGGCTACAATGAGCAGTTCTTC. It codes for CASSPAAGQGYNEQFF.

The J gene is TRBJ1-4, the V gene TRBV5-1, with TRBD1 as a possible D gene (5 bases). Germline-derived CDR1 and CDR2 are SGHRS and YFSETQ. CDR3 length: 15 residues. The V end was cut by 0 bases, the J end by 4 bases, with 10 bases between. The CDR3 DNA reads as TGCGCCAGCAGCTTGGTAGGCAGGGATAATGAAAAACTGTTTTTT. This gives the protein CASSLVGRDNEKLFF.